These 8 T cell receptor beta chains share one sample of origin, sequenced in a study of blood T cell repertoires in COVID-19. Some clones are missing from TCRdb's copy, which holds only in-frame ones; the method was immunoSEQ multiplex PCR. The sample consists of about 140,000 clones, about 83% of them appearing once. The sequenced sample was peripheral blood. Receptors were obtained from a woman aged 40 to 55 with acute or convalescent COVID-19.

The V gene is TRBV28, the J gene TRBJ2-7, with 8 bases aligning to TRBD2. The CDR3 totals 15 residues. CDR1 is MDHEN and CDR2 is SYDVKM in the germline V gene. The ends lost 8 bases at V and 3 bases at J; junction bases unmatched: 12. The CDR3 loop reads CASLTSGGLFYEQYF. CDR3 nucleotides: TGTGCCAGCCTTACCTCGGGGGGGTTATTCTACGAGCAGTACTTC.

This clone was seen more than once but under ten times. The chain carries TRBV6-6 and TRBJ2-7; D may be TRBD2 (5 bases). The CDR3 sequence is 12 residues long. The germline CDR1 and CDR2 sequences are MNHNY and SVGAGI (reference sequence). Trimming removed 6 bases at V and 3 bases at J, with 9 bases between. CDR3 bases: TGTGCCAGCAGGGACTGGGTCTACGAGCAGTACTTC. It yields the protein CASRDWVYEQYF.

The genes are TRBV5-1 and TRBJ1-3; D gene ambiguous. From germline, CDR1 is SGHRS and CDR2 YFSETQ. The V gene lost 1 base and the J gene lost 9 bases, with 11 bases spanning the gap. The CDR3 loop spans 13 amino acids. The CDR3 region has the DNA TGCGCCAGCAGCTTGACAGCCATGAGCACCATATATTTT. Its protein is CASSLTAMSTIYF. Full variable domain (missing parts from reference TRBV5-1 and TRBJ1-3): KAGVTQTPRYLIKTRGQQVTLSCSPISGHRSVSWYQQTPGQGLQFLFEYFSETQRNKGNFPGRFSGRQFSNSRSEMNVSTLELGDSALYLCASSLTAMSTIYFGEGSWLTVV.

This chain uses TRBV7-9 with TRBJ2-2, with D maybe TRBD1 (8 bases). CDR1 is SEHNR, CDR2 FQNEAQ, per germline (reference sequence). There are 13 residues in the CDR3. CDR3 bases: TGTGCGGGGGGGACAGGGAACACCGGGGAGCTGTTTTTT. This gives the protein CAGGTGNTGELFF.

The rearrangement links TRBV11-1 to TRBJ2-7; a possible D gene is TRBD1 (6 bases). The V gene's germline CDR1 is SGHAT and CDR2 FQDESV (reference sequence). Trimming cost V 5 bases and J 1 base, with 12 bases left between them. CDR3 length: 14 residues. CDR3 protein: CASSITGFSYEQYF. The CDR3 DNA reads as TGTGCCAGCAGCATCACAGGGTTTTCCTACGAGCAGTACTTC.

This clone occurred once. This chain links TRBV19 with TRBJ2-7; no clear D gene. The CDR3 is 14 amino acids. Trimming left V 7 bases short and J 2 bases short, with 15 bases between. The germline V gene encodes CDR1 LNHDA and CDR2 SQIVND (reference sequence). The CDR3 DNA reads TGTGCCAGTAAGATGACCCCTGCGGCCTACGAGCAGTACTTC. It codes for CASKMTPAAYEQYF.

The V and J genes are TRBV19 and TRBJ1-5; D is undetermined. In germline, CDR1 is LNHDA, CDR2 SQIVND (reference sequence). Trimming cost V 6 bases and J 0 bases, with 12 bases left between them. The CDR3 spans 15 residues. The CDR3 nucleotides read TGTGCCAGTAGCGGGGAGGGCTTTAGCAATCAGCCCCAGCATTTT. Its translation: CASSGEGFSNQPQHF.

The chain employs TRBV11-2 and TRBJ1-2; no reliable D call. This CDR3 has 13 amino acids. Between the trimmed V and J ends, which lost 8 bases and 1 base, there was a span of 11 bases. The V gene's germline CDR1 is SGHAT and CDR2 FQNNGV. The CDR3 sequence is CASSAGLNYGYTF. The CDR3 nucleotides read TGTGCCAGCTCCGCAGGCCTTAACTATGGCTACACCTTC.